The 21 T cell receptor beta chains below were found in one sample sequenced in a study of T-cell memory formation after mild COVID-19. Each CDR3 protein gets one entry after TCRdb re-called the 5' RACE reads with MiXCR. This sample has 500,000 to 650,000 distinct CDR3 sequences, with roughly 21% found just once. The sequenced material came from PBMCs or a T cell subset sorted from them (not recorded which). The receptors stem from an adult woman who had mild COVID-19 (a few samples of this study predate the infection). Cell type and time point are not known.

There are a few counts of this clonotype. This rearrangement joins TRBV6-2 or TRBV6-3 to TRBJ2-7; tentatively, D is TRBD1 (5 bases). Trimming pared 2 bases from V and 3 bases from J, leaving 8 bases between. The CDR3 covers 13 residues. Germline CDR1 MNHEY, CDR2 SVGEGT. The CDR3 sequence is CASSYGDSYEQYF. The CDR3 DNA is TGTGCCAGCAGTTACGGCGACAGCTACGAGCAGTACTTC.

The V and J genes are TRBV5-1 and TRBJ2-7; possibly TRBD1 for D (5 bases). In germline, CDR1 is SGHRS, CDR2 YFSETQ. The CDR3 is 14 residues long. V was trimmed by 0 bases and J by 2 bases, leaving 9 bases between them. In DNA form, the CDR3 reads TGCGCCAGCAGCTTGGACAGGCTAGCCTACGAGCAGTACTTC. This codes for CASSLDRLAYEQYF.

The rearrangement uses TRBV20-1 and TRBJ2-5; possibly TRBD2 for D (6 bases). In germline, CDR1 is DFQATT, CDR2 SNEGSKA (reference sequence). V was clipped by 5 bases and J by 5 bases, with 18 bases between them. This CDR3 has 14 residues. The CDR3 DNA is TGCAGTGCTGGGTTGGGGGGAAGCCGGGAGACCCAGTACTTC. This encodes CSAGLGGSRETQYF.

This clonotype occurred many times. CDR3 protein: CASSQGKSDEQFF. The CDR3 DNA sequence: TGTGCCAGCAGCCAAGGAAAAAGCGATGAGCAGTTCTTC. This chain links TRBV4-2 with TRBJ2-1; D not certain. This CDR3 has 13 residues. Germline V gene data show CDR1 as LGHNA and CDR2 as YNFKEQ. The germline V and J ends were trimmed by 1 base and 8 bases, with 9 bases remaining between them.

This clonotype was recorded a few times. V usage is TRBV20-1 and J usage is TRBJ2-1, with TRBD2 as a possible D gene (6 bases). The V end was cut by 1 base, the J end by 7 bases, with 17 bases between. CDR1 is DFQATT and CDR2 is SNEGSKA in the germline V gene (reference sequence). This CDR3 is 15 amino acids long. CDR3 DNA: TGCAGTGCTAGAGCTGCGGGACCCCTTGAGAATGAGCAGTTCTTC. This sequence encodes CSARAAGPLENEQFF.

The chain combines TRBV20-1 with TRBJ2-7, with 9 bases fitting TRBD1. The CDR3 totals 15 residues. Looked up from germline, CDR1 is DFQATT and CDR2 is SNEGSKA (reference sequence). V was pared by 5 bases and J by 4 bases, with 12 bases of the junction left unmatched. The CDR3 coding sequence is TGCAGTGCTCCGACGCCGGGACAGGGATTTTACGAGCAGTACTTC. Protein product: CSAPTPGQGFYEQYF.

The chain uses TRBV30 and TRBJ1-1; D gene ambiguous. Germline CDR1 is GTSNPN and CDR2 is SVGIG (reference sequence). Trimming removed 0 bases from V and 3 bases from J, with 8 bases in between. The CDR3 has 13 amino acids. CDR3 nucleotides: TGTGCCTGGAGTGTCGGGGTTTACACTGAAGCTTTCTTT. It specifies CAWSVGVYTEAFF.

This clonotype was seen a few times. This chain joins TRBV7-3 and TRBJ2-2, with 7 bases lining up with TRBD2. Germline CDR1 is SGHTA and CDR2 is FQGTGA. This CDR3 spans 18 amino acids. With V trimmed by 2 bases and J by 1 base, 10 bases remained unmatched. The CDR3 reads CASSLYGPSGQNTGELFF. The DNA of the CDR3 is TGTGCCAGCAGCTTATACGGCCCTAGCGGTCAGAACACCGGGGAGCTGTTTTTT.

This clonotype was counted only a few times. This chain joins TRBV29-1 and TRBJ2-7; D ambiguous. The ends were cut back, 4 bases at V and 2 bases at J, with 9 bases in the middle. The CDR3 runs 12 residues. CDR1 is SQVTM and CDR2 is ANQGSEA in the germline V gene. CDR3 sequence (DNA): TGCAGCGTTGGGCAGAATACCTACGAGCAGTACTTC. Protein: CSVGQNTYEQYF.

J is TRBJ1-5 and V is TRBV12-3 or TRBV12-4; no clear D gene. CDR3 length equals 13 residues. The ends were cut back, 6 bases at V and 4 bases at J, with 10 bases in the middle. The CDR3 DNA sequence: TGTGCCAGCAGCTACGGACCGAATCAGCCCCAGCATTTT. Its translation: CASSYGPNQPQHF.

This rearrangement joins TRBV7-9 to TRBJ2-1; a weak D match, TRBD2 (5 bases). The V end lost 7 bases, the J end lost 12 bases, and 19 bases lay between the germline ends. The CDR3 contains 13 residues. Germline V gene sequence: CDR1 SEHNR, CDR2 FQNEAQ (reference sequence). DNA of the CDR3: TGTGCCAGCACCCGAAAGACGGGGATAGGGCAGTTCTTC. Translating gives CASTRKTGIGQFF.

This clonotype was recorded a few times. The chain combines TRBV24-1 with TRBJ2-1; no clear D. Germline CDR1 and CDR2: KGHDR and SFDVKD. V lost 7 bases, J lost 0 bases, and 6 bases lay in between. The CDR3 is made up of 13 amino acids. The chain's CDR3 is CATRGNSYNEQFF. CDR3 DNA: TGTGCCACCAGAGGGAACTCCTACAATGAGCAGTTCTTC.

This clonotype was counted a few times. This rearrangement joins TRBV15 to TRBJ1-1; 8 bases line up with TRBD1. This CDR3 is built from 15 residues. Trimming at V came to 1 base and at J to 7 bases, leaving 8 bases not matched to a gene. Germline lookup yields CDR1 LNHNV and CDR2 YYDKDF (reference sequence). CDR3 nucleotides: TGTGCCACCAGCAGAGGGGACAGGAGGCCCCATGAAGCTTTCTTT. Its protein is CATSRGDRRPHEAFF.

This clonotype turned up a few times. The rearrangement joins TRBV5-1 to TRBJ2-7; 9 bases map to TRBD2. V lost 4 bases, J lost 2 bases, and 7 bases stayed unmatched. CDR3 size: 15 residues. The germline V gene encodes CDR1 SGHRS and CDR2 YFSETQ. In DNA form, the CDR3 reads TGCGCCAGCAGCCCCGCGGGGGGGCCTGCCTACGAGCAGTACTTC. Translation: CASSPAGGPAYEQYF.

V is TRBV7-9 and J is TRBJ1-4; TRBD1 might be the D (5 bases). The V end lost 5 bases, the J end lost 4 bases, and 14 bases lay between the germline ends. CDR1 is SEHNR and CDR2 is FQNEAQ in the germline V gene (reference sequence). The CDR3 has 15 amino acids. The DNA for the CDR3 is TGTGCCAGCAGCCCGCCCCGGGGGGGTAATGAAAAACTGTTTTTT. Amino acids: CASSPPRGGNEKLFF.

This clonotype showed up just a few times. This chain connects TRBV7-2 to TRBJ1-1; maybe TRBD1 (5 bases). Germline values: CDR1 SGHTA, CDR2 FQGNSA. Trimming pared 5 bases from V and 1 base from J, leaving 17 bases between. The CDR3 spans 16 residues. The CDR3 is CASSPNHHTGNTEAFF. Written as DNA, the CDR3 is TGTGCCAGCAGCCCAAACCATCATACAGGGAACACTGAAGCTTTCTTT.

This clonotype was counted a few times. J is TRBJ2-7 and V is TRBV7-9; 8 positions match TRBD1. The CDR3 is 15 amino acids. Germline loops: CDR1 SEHNR, CDR2 FQNEAQ (reference sequence). The V and J ends lost 4 bases and 3 bases, in that order; junction bases with no gene match: 8. The CDR3 nucleotides read TGTGCCAGCAGCTCACCGGGACAGGCTTTCTACGAGCAGTACTTC. Amino acid sequence: CASSSPGQAFYEQYF.

The chain joins TRBV27 to TRBJ1-5, with 7 nucleotides matching TRBD1. V lost 2 bases to trimming and J lost 1 base; unmatched junction nucleotides: 5. Germline loops: CDR1 MNHEY, CDR2 SMNVEV (reference sequence). This CDR3 spans 16 amino acids. In nucleotides, the CDR3 is TGTGCCAGCAGTTTAATGGCAGGGGGAAGCAATCAGCCCCAGCATTTT. Protein product: CASSLMAGGSNQPQHF.

The rearrangement uses TRBV5-1 and TRBJ1-2, with no clear D. The CDR3 is 14 residues long. Germline CDR1 SGHRS, CDR2 YFSETQ. V was cut by 2 bases and J by 2 bases, with 10 bases left in between. DNA of the CDR3: TGCGCCAGCAGCTTAAGAGATCTGAACTATGGCTACACCTTC. Translated: CASSLRDLNYGYTF.

This clonotype was seen more than once but under ten times. The rearrangement joins TRBV1 to TRBJ2-7; the D call of TRBD2 is as the table states it, not checked on the DNA. TRBV1 is a listed pseudogene. The CDR3 is made up of 16 amino acids. CDR3 sequence (DNA): TGCACCAGCAGCCACAAGGAGGGACTAGCACGCTACGAGCAGTACTTC. Protein sequence: CTSSHKEGLARYEQYF.

The rearrangement joins TRBV5-1 to TRBJ1-2; 10 bases match TRBD1. Germline CDR1 is SGHRS and CDR2 is YFSETQ. V dropped 5 bases and J dropped 4; count of bases not matched to a gene: 11. The CDR3 extends over 16 amino acids. The CDR3 DNA follows: TGCGCCAGCAGACCCGGACAGGGGGAAGTAAGCTATGGCTACACCTTC. Protein: CASRPGQGEVSYGYTF.